This section outlines one T cell receptor beta chain sequence together with its context. Time point described: sample taken at primary tumor resection. Tumor, nontumor lung or frozen PBMC supplied whole RNA, sequenced without sorting. The donors comprised 70 to 85 untreated early-stage non-small cell lung cancer patients. The ends were cut back, 4 bases at V and 1 base at J, with 7 bases in the middle. The CDR3 has 13 amino acids. TCRdb re-analysed the 5' RACE reads in MiXCR, keeping a single row per CDR3 protein. Here the sample spans roughly 18,000 distinct CDR3 sequences, around 19% being singletons. These data are taken from a study of spatial heterogeneity in lung cancer.

The TCR was taken from a male donor with early-stage non-small cell lung cancer. Specimen: PBMCs, collected at surgery. The chain recombines TRBV12-3 or TRBV12-4 with TRBJ1-1; D remains ambiguous. The CDR3 DNA reads TGTGCCAGCAGTTACCGACAGAACACTGAAGCTTTCTTT. Residues: CASSYRQNTEAFF.